This T cell receptor (beta chain) is drawn from a study of cytomegalovirus exposure and HLA in healthy donors. Study at large: Genetic ancestry analysis placed over 65% of the roughly 400 donors that were genotyped in the Caucasian-associated cluster. Findings of the study overall: The later analysis indicated that the majority of CMV-associated TCR beta chains appeared HLA-restricted. One variant, a missense change in DCLRE1C, was linked in a later analysis to TCR beta V- and J-gene trimming.

With 60 Vbeta and 13 Jbeta primers, the PCR was carried out. Data came from immunoSEQ multiplex PCR; TCRdb stores just in-frame clones and leaves some out. The top ten clones hold around 1% of a sample with 200,000 to 250,000 clones, around 89% of them seen once. CDR3 size: 15 residues. Germline lookup yields CDR1 SGHRS and CDR2 YFSETQ. Trimming cost V 1 base and J 4 bases, with 15 bases left between them. With respect to this clone: Its target is unknown.

This receptor was taken from a woman aged 18 to 35 in good health and CMV-seronegative. Input material: PBMCs. V and J are TRBV5-1 and TRBJ2-7, with D unclear. This CDR3 reads CASSLMVEVSYEQYF. The DNA for the CDR3 is TGCGCCAGCAGCTTGATGGTAGAAGTGTCTTACGAGCAGTACTTC.